This T cell receptor (beta chain) is from a study of monozygotic twins with inflammatory bowel disease (dated by TCRdb to between 2018 and 2020). For the wider study: The full study comprised around 28 monozygotic twin pairs: nine German pairs (four IBD-concordant, five IBD-discordant) and 19 IBD-discordant Danish pairs. Disease-associated traits were sought mainly through comparisons between IBD patients and their genetically identical healthy co-twins within discordant pairs. Each individual had, on average, about 151 000 unique TCRalpha sequences and 181 000 unique TCRbeta sequences available for analysis. Findings and caveats that apply to the study as a whole: Compared with healthy twins, IBD patients shared fewer clonotypes with other individuals, and the difference was most pronounced in patients with signs of disease activity. A decrease in TCRbeta repertoire diversity, as measured by inverse Simpson index, was observed in IBD patients compared with their healthy co-twins. No single strong signal or clonotype linked to IBD turned up in the results, so the idea that one exists was not supported. Repertoire similarity did not differ between concordant and discordant twins, which could be due to limited statistical power. Different T cell subtypes could not be distinguished in the analysis. Differing immunosuppressive treatments among patients may have added background noise and inter-individual variability to the repertoires.

As to this clonotype: Its specific antigen is unknown.

Measured from the cysteine to the phenylalanine, the CDR3 is 15 residues long. The DNA is unrecorded. From each donor, an approximately 2.3 ml peripheral blood sample was drawn into PAXgene tubes and stored at -80 degrees C. Without T cell sorting, total RNA was isolated from whole blood using the PAXgene blood miRNA kit on an automated QIAcube. Peripheral blood from monozygotic twin pairs, either concordant or discordant for inflammatory bowel disease, underwent deep TCRalpha and TCRbeta repertoire profiling that used unique molecular barcoding. Smoking habits were recorded for all twin pairs, and each individual was classified as a current, former or never smoker. Libraries were built with 5' RACE. Each TCR library was prepared from about 3.5 ug of total RNA. For each sample, cDNA was synthesized in eight separate reactions using SMARTScribe reverse transcriptase. During cDNA synthesis, template switching was used to introduce unique molecular identifiers that contained a 6-nucleotide sample barcode. Amplification of TCRalpha and TCRbeta cDNA involved two nested PCRs of approximately 16 and 10 cycles, and each PCR was followed by bead purification. Before amplification, the cDNA was treated with uracil DNA-glycosylase and purified using the QIAquick PCR purification kit. In the second PCR, Illumina TruSeq-compatible adapters and sample-specific barcodes were added. TapeStation and Qubit were used to check library quality and concentration, and around 5 ng of each library went into the pool. Pooled libraries were sequenced on an Illumina HiSeq2500 single-index Rapid Run with 2 x 100 bp reads and custom sequencing primers. For the original study's pipeline: MiGEC version 1.2.6 was used for UMI-based consensus assembly, which corrected PCR and sequencing errors. MiXCR version 2.1.1 handled V(D)J alignment, clonotype assembly and CDR3 extraction. To normalise gene usage, clonotype sharing and MAIT/NKT TCR abundance, the top 1000, 10 000 and 20 000 clonotypes in each sample were analysed. Diversity was computed as the inverse Simpson index with the vegan R package after downsampling to 27 000 UMIs. Statistical testing used paired Mann-Whitney U tests on the discordant twin pairs and applied Benjamini-Hochberg correction for multiple testing. TCRdb reprocessed the reads; each CDR3 protein sequence makes one entry, and DNA is unavailable. TCRdb, rather than the study authors, made the V and J calls. The record for this sample contains around 200,000 distinct CDR3 sequences. Roughly 1.5% of the sample is in the top ten clones.

The chain was built from TRBV12-3 or TRBV12-4 and TRBJ2-7; the TCRdb call, TRBD2, lacks DNA for checking. The sequenced sample consisted of blood. The receptor comes from a human donor with ulcerative colitis or Crohn's disease, or a healthy co-twin of an affected twin (not recorded which). The CDR3 region has the sequence CASRRGTSGGWEQYF.